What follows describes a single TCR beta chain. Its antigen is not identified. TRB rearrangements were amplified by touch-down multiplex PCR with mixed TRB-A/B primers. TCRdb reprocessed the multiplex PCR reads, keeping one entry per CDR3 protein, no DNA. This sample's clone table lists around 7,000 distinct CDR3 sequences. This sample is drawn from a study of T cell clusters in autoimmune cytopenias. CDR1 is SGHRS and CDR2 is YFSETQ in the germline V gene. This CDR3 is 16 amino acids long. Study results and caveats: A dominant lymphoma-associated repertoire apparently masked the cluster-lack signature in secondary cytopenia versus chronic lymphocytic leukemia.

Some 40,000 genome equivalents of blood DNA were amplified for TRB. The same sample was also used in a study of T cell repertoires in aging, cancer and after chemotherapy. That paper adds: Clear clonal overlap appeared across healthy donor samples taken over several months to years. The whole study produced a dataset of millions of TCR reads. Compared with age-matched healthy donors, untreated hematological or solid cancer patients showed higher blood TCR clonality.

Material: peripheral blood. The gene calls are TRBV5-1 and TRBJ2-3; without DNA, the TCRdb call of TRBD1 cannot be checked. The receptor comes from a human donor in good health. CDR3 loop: CASSLRDRPSTDTQYF. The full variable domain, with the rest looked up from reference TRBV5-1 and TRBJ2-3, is KAGVTQTPRYLIKTRGQQVTLSCSPISGHRSVSWYQQTPGQGLQFLFEYFSETQRNKGNFPGRFSGRQFSNSRSEMNVSTLELGDSALYLCASSLRDRPSTDTQYFGPGTRLTVL.